The next 6 T cell receptor beta chains were all read from a single sample in a study of cytomegalovirus exposure and HLA in healthy donors. Sequencing used immunoSEQ multiplex PCR; TCRdb keeps in-frame clones, though not all of them. The table includes about 150,000 clones, about 94% detected once. What was sequenced was PBMCs. Receptors originate from a man aged 18 to 30 in good health and CMV-seropositive.

This sequence joins TRBV6-1 and TRBJ1-2; 8 positions match TRBD1. Germline V gives CDR1 MNHNS, CDR2 SASEGT. The trim removed 6 bases at V and 0 bases at J, leaving 3 bases unmatched. The CDR3 sequence is 14 residues long. Written as DNA, the CDR3 is TGTGCCAGCAGCGGGACAGGTACTAACTATGGCTACACCTTC. Its protein is CASSGTGTNYGYTF.

This clone was counted a single time. V is TRBV7-9 and J is TRBJ1-2; the D is unclear. The V and J ends lost 1 base and 4 bases respectively, with 10 bases between them. CDR1 SEHNR and CDR2 FQNEAQ come from the germline V gene (reference sequence). The length of the CDR3 is 14 residues. Here the CDR3 DNA reads TGTGCCAGCAGCTTAGAGTACCGGTTCTATGGCTACACCTTC. Protein sequence: CASSLEYRFYGYTF.

J is TRBJ2-1 and V is TRBV7-9; D is undetermined. This CDR3 is 14 amino acids long. V dropped 1 base and J dropped 0 bases, with 4 bases sitting between them. Germline-derived CDR1 and CDR2 are SEHNR and FQNEAQ (reference sequence). CDR3 nucleotides: TGTGCCAGCAGCTTAGTCTCCTCCTACAATGAGCAGTTCTTC. Translated, it gives CASSLVSSYNEQFF.

V usage is TRBV4-2 and J usage is TRBJ2-1; a weak D match, TRBD2 (6 bases). The CDR3 has 14 residues. The germline CDR1 and CDR2 sequences are LGHNA and YNFKEQ. V dropped 0 bases and J dropped 9 bases, with 12 bases sitting between them. CDR3 residues: CASSQDSGEGEQFF. CDR3 coding DNA: TGTGCCAGCAGCCAAGATTCGGGAGAAGGTGAGCAGTTCTTC.

The CDR3 region has the DNA TGTGCCAGCAGTGCTTCGAGGAATGAAAAACTGTTTTTT. Translation gives CASSASRNEKLFF. The chain is built from TRBV6-1 and TRBJ1-4, with unresolved D. CDR1 is MNHNS and CDR2 is SASEGT in the germline V gene. The CDR3 length is 13 residues. Trimming took off 4 bases at V and 5 bases at J, with 8 bases between the two ends.

This chain joins TRBV11-2 and TRBJ2-3, with TRBD2 matching 9 bases. This CDR3 has 16 residues. With V trimmed by 1 base and J by 2 bases, 4 bases remained unmatched. Looked up from germline, CDR1 is SGHAT and CDR2 is FQNNGV. DNA for the CDR3: TGTGCCAGCAGCTTAGTGGCTAGCGGGGTCACAGATACGCAGTATTTT. Translating it yields CASSLVASGVTDTQYF.